One sample yielded the 28 T cell receptor beta chains listed below, sequenced in a study of T cells in Graves' hyperthyroidism and ophthalmopathy. RNA transcripts served as the template for amplifying TCR beta CDR3 regions. A first-round RT-PCR of the TCR CDR3 used the HTBI primer set. Each CDR3 protein gets one entry after TCRdb re-called the multiplex PCR reads with MiXCR. The profile shows fewer than 900,000 distinct CDR3 sequences, 18% of them singletons. The sequencing input was blood. The source of these receptors is a woman aged 50 to 60 with Graves' hyperthyroidism that later progressed to Graves' ophthalmopathy.

This clonotype has at least ten counts. This chain joins TRBV12-3 or TRBV12-4 and TRBJ1-2, with D possibly being TRBD1 (6 bases). This CDR3 contains 15 residues. Trimming shortened V by 6 bases and J by 3 bases, and 17 bases separated the two germline ends. CDR3 nucleotides: TGTGCCAGCAGCCAGGACAACGAGGGGGACTATGGCTACACCTTC. Translating it yields CASSQDNEGDYGYTF.

This clonotype was found a few times. This sequence joins TRBV20-1 and TRBJ2-2; a weak D match, TRBD2 (5 bases). The CDR3 extends over 12 amino acids. Germline CDR1 reads DFQATT; CDR2 reads SNEGSKA (reference sequence). V was clipped by 3 bases and J by 6 bases, with 8 bases between them. The CDR3 region has the DNA TGCAGTGCTAGTCGAGGGTCCGGGGAGCTGTTTTTT. Translated: CSASRGSGELFF.

This clonotype appeared a few times. The chain has TRBV20-1 and TRBJ1-3; 7 bases match TRBD1. Germline-derived CDR1 and CDR2 are DFQATT and SNEGSKA (reference sequence). Trimming cost V 4 bases and J 9 bases; bases outside gene matches: 18. This CDR3 has 16 residues. Written as DNA, the CDR3 is TGCAGTGCTAAACGGACAGGTTACGGCCTAGGCGGCACCATATATTTT. It encodes CSAKRTGYGLGGTIYF.

This clonotype was counted a few times. A read error may be the cause here, since a much bigger clone is one base away. The rearrangement links TRBV12-3 or TRBV12-4 to TRBJ1-5; possibly TRBD1 for D (5 bases). The CDR3 contains 16 residues. The V gene lost 6 bases and the J gene lost 9 bases, with 24 bases spanning the gap. The CDR3 DNA is TGTGCCAGCAGAAACGTCGGGGCATCGGGCGGTCGGCCCCAGCATTTT. Its protein product is CASRNVGASGGRPQHF.

This rearrangement joins TRBV12-3 or TRBV12-4 to TRBJ1-5, with a weak D call TRBD1 (5 bases). The CDR3 length is 17 residues. Trimming pared 1 base from V and 9 bases from J, leaving 22 bases between. The CDR3 reads CASSLGREGKSQGPQHF. The CDR3 DNA sequence: TGTGCCAGCAGTTTAGGCAGGGAGGGCAAATCTCAAGGGCCCCAGCATTTT.

V is TRBV6-1 and J is TRBJ2-3; 12 positions agree with TRBD1. Per the germline V gene, CDR1 is MNHNS and CDR2 is SASEGT. CDR3 length equals 15 residues. J lost 5 bases, V lost 6 bases, and 6 bases had no gene match. CDR3: CASSPGTGGIDTQYF. CDR3 nucleotides: TGTGCCAGCAGCCCCGGGACAGGGGGCATAGATACGCAGTATTTT.

The chain recombines TRBV6-1 with TRBJ2-3; D is ambiguous. With 5 bases removed from V and 2 bases from J, the gap between germline ends came to 14 bases. The germline V gene has CDR1 MNHNS and CDR2 SASEGT. The CDR3 is 15 residues long. For the CDR3, the DNA is TGTGCCAGCAGTCCCTATCTGGTCTCCACAGATACGCAGTATTTT. Translation gives CASSPYLVSTDTQYF.

Many counts were recorded for this clonotype. This CDR3 reads CASSPQTSNQPQHF. CDR3 in DNA: TGTGCCAGCTCACCCCAGACTAGCAATCAGCCCCAGCATTTT. The chain couples TRBV18 to TRBJ1-5; D gene unclear. Between the trimmed V and J ends, which lost 3 bases and 0 bases, there was a span of 6 bases. Germline V lookup: CDR1 KGHSH, CDR2 LQKENI. The CDR3 has 14 residues.

This chain links TRBV4-1 with TRBJ2-3; possibly TRBD2 for D (6 bases). V gave up 2 bases and J gave up 2 bases, with 14 bases separating them. Germline V gene lookup returns CDR1 MGHRA and CDR2 YSYEKL. This CDR3 comprises 16 residues. The CDR3 reads CASSQLPGLFTDTQYF. In DNA form, the CDR3 reads TGCGCCAGCAGCCAACTTCCGGGACTGTTCACAGATACGCAGTATTTT.

This clonotype was seen a few times. V gene TRBV15 combines with J gene TRBJ1-4; possibly TRBD1 for D (5 bases). This CDR3 comprises 17 residues. Trimming removed 1 base at V and 4 bases at J, with 16 bases between. CDR1 LNHNV and CDR2 YYDKDF come from the germline V gene (reference sequence). CDR3 coding DNA: TGTGCCACCAGCAGAGGCTTCGGTGACAGCCGTAATGAAAAACTGTTTTTT. It translates to CATSRGFGDSRNEKLFF.

This clonotype was observed a few times. The J gene is TRBJ1-2, the V gene TRBV7-9; 11 nucleotides line up with TRBD1. Trimming at V came to 5 bases and at J to 7 bases, leaving 18 bases not matched to a gene. The CDR3 is 18 residues long. The germline CDR1 and CDR2 sequences are SEHNR and FQNEAQ (reference sequence). The CDR3 reads CASSLAGAGTGGHGGYTF. The CDR3 bases are TGTGCCAGCAGCCTTGCCGGTGCCGGGACAGGGGGTCACGGTGGCTACACCTTC.

Points on this clonotype: This clone may be a read error of a much larger clone one base away. The chain uses TRBV20-1 and TRBJ1-5, with D possibly TRBD1 on 6 matching bases. CDR1 DFQATT and CDR2 SNEGSKA come from the germline V gene (reference sequence). CDR3 length: 14 amino acids. Trimming cost V 4 bases and J 6 bases, with 16 bases left between them. This CDR3 is CSATGRGAGQPQHF. As DNA, the CDR3 is TGCAGTGCTACGGGACGGGGGGCTGGTCAGCCCCAGCATTTT.

This clonotype was found many times. The J gene is TRBJ2-3, the V gene TRBV20-1, with 11 bases fitting TRBD2. CDR1 is DFQATT, CDR2 SNEGSKA, per germline (reference sequence). The CDR3 length is 14 residues. The V and J ends lost 5 bases and 3 bases, in that order; junction bases with no gene match: 4. The CDR3 is CSALAGGTTDTQYF. In DNA form, the CDR3 reads TGCAGTGCTTTAGCGGGGGGGACGACAGATACGCAGTATTTT.

This clonotype was seen ten or more times. The chain recombines TRBV2 with TRBJ2-7; 8 nucleotides line up with TRBD2. The CDR3 consists of 14 residues. The germline gives CDR1 SNHLY, CDR2 FYNNEI. Unmatched junction bases numbered 11, after V lost 8 bases and J lost 5 bases. Here the CDR3 DNA reads TGTGCCAGCTTCGTGGGGGATAGCGGGAACGAGCAGTACTTC. Encoded protein: CASFVGDSGNEQYF.

This clonotype has at least ten counts. The chain uses TRBV2 and TRBJ1-2; the match to TRBD1 covers 7 bases. CDR1 is SNHLY, CDR2 FYNNEI, per germline. The CDR3 extends over 16 amino acids. V gave up 3 bases and J gave up 0 bases; unmatched junction bases: 7. DNA for the CDR3: TGTGCCAGCAGTGAGGGACAGCCCGTACCTAACTATGGCTACACCTTC. Its translation is CASSEGQPVPNYGYTF.

This clonotype has more than one count but fewer than ten. The genes are TRBV12-5 and TRBJ1-3, with D possibly TRBD1 on 6 matching bases. The germline gives CDR1 LGHNT, CDR2 FRNRAP. The V and J ends lost 5 bases and 2 bases respectively, with 13 bases between them. This CDR3 has 15 residues. Here the CDR3 reads CASGLETGTGNTIYF. The CDR3 DNA follows: TGTGCTAGTGGTCTAGAGACAGGAACTGGAAACACCATATATTTT.

The chain joins TRBV3-1 to TRBJ1-1, with 10 bases matching TRBD1. Germline V CDR1 and CDR2: LGHDT, YNNKEL (reference sequence). V was clipped by 2 bases and J by 1 base; unmatched bases: 10. CDR3 length: 18 amino acids. The CDR3 nucleotides are TGTGCCAGCAGCCAACCCCGCGGGACAGGGGTTCGGAACACTGAAGCTTTCTTT. This sequence encodes CASSQPRGTGVRNTEAFF.

V usage is TRBV27 and J usage is TRBJ1-5, with a tentative D call TRBD1 (5 bases). CDR3 length: 17 amino acids. Germline V gene lookup returns CDR1 MNHEY and CDR2 SMNVEV (reference sequence). V was cut by 0 bases and J by 4 bases, with 16 bases left in between. The CDR3 sequence: CASSLSGGYSYNQPQHF. For the CDR3, the DNA is TGTGCCAGCAGTTTATCGGGGGGATACTCATATAATCAGCCCCAGCATTTT.

This clonotype was counted many times. The rearrangement links TRBV5-1 to TRBJ1-1; 7 bases line up with TRBD1. The germline gives CDR1 SGHRS, CDR2 YFSETQ. V was clipped by 4 bases and J by 3 bases; unmatched bases: 12. The CDR3 loop spans 16 amino acids. The CDR3 sequence: CASSVGQSTPYTEAFF. The CDR3 DNA sequence: TGCGCCAGCAGCGTGGGACAGAGCACTCCTTACACTGAAGCTTTCTTT.

The genes are TRBV29-1 and TRBJ1-2, with D maybe TRBD1 (6 bases). Trimming removed 3 bases at V and 2 bases at J, with 7 bases between. Per germline, CDR1 SQVTM and CDR2 ANQGSEA. The CDR3 is made up of 12 amino acids. The DNA for the CDR3 is TGCAGCGTTGAGGACAGAAACTATGGCTACACCTTC. Its translation: CSVEDRNYGYTF. Variable domain in full (rest from reference TRBV29-1 and TRBJ1-2): SAVISQKPSRDICQRGTSLTIQCQVDSQVTMMFWYRQQPGQSLTLIATANQGSEATYESGFVIDKFPISRPNLTFSTLTVSNMSPEDSSIYLCSVEDRNYGYTFGSGTRLTVV.

This clonotype was seen many times. The rearrangement joins TRBV7-9 to TRBJ1-1, with D hard to call. Germline CDR1 SEHNR, CDR2 FQNEAQ (reference sequence). This CDR3 has 14 amino acids. V lost 2 bases, J lost 0 bases, and 7 bases lay in between. CDR3: CASSLINLNTEAFF. CDR3 DNA: TGTGCCAGCAGCTTAATCAATCTGAACACTGAAGCTTTCTTT.

The table lists this clonotype with a few counts. The chain couples TRBV13 to TRBJ2-2, with 10 nucleotides matching TRBD2. V shed 5 bases, J shed 6 bases, and the junction held 9 bases outside the gene matches. There are 16 residues in the CDR3. Per the germline V gene, CDR1 is PRHDT and CDR2 is FYEKMQ (reference sequence). The CDR3, as DNA: TGTGCCAGCAGCCCGTCAGCGGGGGGGCTCCCCGGGGAGCTGTTTTTT. As protein: CASSPSAGGLPGELFF.

This clonotype was seen only a few times. V and J are TRBV20-1 and TRBJ1-1; 10 nucleotides align to TRBD1. The V gene end was trimmed by 6 bases and the J gene end by 1 base; junction bases not matched to a gene: 5. Germline CDR1 is DFQATT and CDR2 is SNEGSKA (reference sequence). There are 14 residues in the CDR3. The CDR3 region is CSAPGTGANTEAFF. The CDR3 nucleotides read TGCAGTGCCCCCGGGACAGGGGCGAACACTGAAGCTTTCTTT.

This clonotype was found many times. The chain couples TRBV6-2 or TRBV6-3 to TRBJ2-3; D gene ambiguous. CDR1 and CDR2 (germline): MNHEY, SVGEGT. The CDR3 spans 11 residues. The V and J ends lost 6 bases and 6 bases respectively, with 7 bases between them. CDR3 in amino acids: CASSTSDTQYF. The DNA for the CDR3 is TGTGCCAGCAGCACCTCCGATACGCAGTATTTT.

This clonotype was counted many times. V is TRBV5-4 and J is TRBJ2-7; 9 bases align to TRBD1. Trimming removed 1 base from V and 7 bases from J; junction bases left unmatched: 9. Germline assignment: CDR1 SGHNT and CDR2 YYREEE (reference sequence). The CDR3 is 15 amino acids. The CDR3 spells CASSLIRDRAQEQYF. The CDR3 DNA sequence: TGTGCCAGCAGCTTGATACGGGACAGGGCTCAGGAGCAGTACTTC.

This clonotype has at least ten counts. The rearrangement joins TRBV27 to TRBJ1-2; 7 bases match TRBD1. Germline V gives CDR1 MNHEY, CDR2 SMNVEV (reference sequence). The V and J ends lost 1 base and 7 bases, in that order; junction bases with no gene match: 18. The CDR3 has 18 amino acids. DNA of the CDR3: TGTGCCAGCAGTTTATTTCCCCCCGGTGGAACAGGGGATGTTGGCTACACCTTC. This gives the protein CASSLFPPGGTGDVGYTF.

In the case of this clonotype: At one of its ends the junction is not consistent with the germline gene, which may arise from a read error. The rearrangement uses TRBV27 and TRBJ1-1; 7 positions agree with TRBD1. Germline CDR1 reads MNHEY; CDR2 reads SMNVEV (reference sequence). This CDR3 comprises 13 residues. Written as DNA, the CDR3 is TGTGCCAGCAGACAACAGGGGAACACTGGAGCTTTCTTT. It yields the protein CASRQQGNTGAFF.

V usage is TRBV7-6 and J usage is TRBJ1-3; no reliable D call. This CDR3 spans 14 amino acids. From germline, CDR1 is SGHVS and CDR2 FNYEAQ. V was clipped by 1 base and J by 8 bases, with 12 bases between them. The CDR3 region is CASSLGDWADTIYF. CDR3 nucleotides: TGTGCCAGCAGCTTAGGGGATTGGGCCGACACCATATATTTT.